This TCR beta chain was sequenced in a study of blood T cell repertoires in COVID-19. Study overall: Samples of COVID-19 (acute and convalescent) were obtained from the United States, Italy and Spain. PBMCs, B-cell-depleted T cells, or T cells provided the cDNA or gDNA that made up the material.

In the original workflow: Amplification of reference gene primers provided the estimated nucleated cell counts. Clones were read by immunoSEQ multiplex PCR, and TCRdb kept only the in-frame ones, dropping some. V and J calls and clone size are given by that table; D and trimming were obtained from the DNA. The profile shows roughly 400,000 clones, approximately 89% of them singletons. The CDR3 consists of 16 residues. The V and J ends lost 3 bases and 4 bases, in that order; junction bases with no gene match: 7. Germline-derived CDR1 and CDR2 are MRHNA and SNTAGT. Seattle-derived patients entered the study during active infection and were followed longitudinally.

The source is a woman aged 55-69 years with COVID-19, enrolled during active disease. Sequenced sample: peripheral blood. The chain joins TRBV6-4 to TRBJ2-1, with 9 bases fitting TRBD2. The CDR3 DNA is TGTGCCAGCAGTGAAGAGGCGGGGGGGATATACAATGAGCAGTTCTTC. It is translated as CASSEEAGGIYNEQFF.